One sample yielded the 31 T cell receptor beta chains listed below, sequenced in a study of cytomegalovirus exposure and HLA in healthy donors. The PCR had 60 Vbeta and 13 Jbeta primers. The data were produced by immunoSEQ multiplex PCR, yet TCRdb's version contains in-frame clones alone and is incomplete. Of around 94,000 clones listed, approximately 87% are singletons. Material for sequencing was PBMCs. These receptors all stem from a man aged 40-50 years in good health and CMV-seronegative.

This chain joins TRBV4-3 and TRBJ2-3; unclear D gene. The CDR3 spans 14 residues. Germline values: CDR1 LGHNA, CDR2 YSLEER. Trimming pared 0 bases from V and 0 bases from J, leaving 4 bases between. This CDR3 is CASSQDLSTDTQYF. For the CDR3, the DNA is TGCGCCAGCAGCCAAGATCTAAGCACAGATACGCAGTATTTT.

This chain joins TRBV5-1 and TRBJ1-2; 8 bases align to TRBD1. Germline CDR1 and CDR2: SGHRS and YFSETQ. J lost 7 bases, V lost 6 bases, and 5 bases had no gene match. The CDR3 consists of 12 residues. The CDR3 nucleotides are TGCGCCAGCACGGACAGGGACTCTGGCTACACCTTC. It codes for CASTDRDSGYTF.

V is TRBV4-3 and J is TRBJ1-2; TRBD1 matches 7 bases. The V segment lost 5 bases and the J segment 2 bases; nucleotides outside the gene matches: 2. The germline CDR1 and CDR2 sequences are LGHNA and YSLEER. The CDR3 totals 13 residues. CDR3 sequence (DNA): TGCGCCAGCAGCACGACAGGGAACTATGGCTACACCTTC. It translates to CASSTTGNYGYTF.

The chain is built from TRBV6-1 and TRBJ1-4; 8 bases fit TRBD1. This CDR3 is 14 amino acids long. In germline, CDR1 is MNHNS, CDR2 SASEGT. Trimming cost V 7 bases and J 8 bases; bases outside gene matches: 9. The CDR3 sequence is CASNPGQDREKLFF. The CDR3 bases are TGTGCCAGCAACCCGGGACAGGACCGGGAAAAACTGTTTTTT.

The chain joins TRBV19 to TRBJ1-6; D may be TRBD1 (5 bases). CDR3 length: 15 amino acids. Per the germline V gene, CDR1 is LNHDA and CDR2 is SQIVND (reference sequence). V was clipped by 1 base and J by 8 bases, with 12 bases between them. The CDR3 bases are TGTGCCAGTAGTATAGCGGCTGGAGGGGATTCACCCCTCCACTTT. It is translated as CASSIAAGGDSPLHF.

V usage is TRBV30 and J usage is TRBJ1-2, with TRBD1 matching 10 bases. Trimming at V came to 3 bases and at J to 7 bases, leaving 5 bases not matched to a gene. Germline assignment: CDR1 GTSNPN and CDR2 SVGIG (reference sequence). The CDR3 length is 13 residues. DNA for the CDR3: TGTGCCTGGAGGAATGACAGGGGGCTTGGCTACACCTTC. Translating gives CAWRNDRGLGYTF.

For the CDR3, the DNA is TGTGCCAGCTCACCTACGGACAGCAGCGAGCAGTACTTC. Its translation is CASSPTDSSEQYF. V and J are TRBV18 and TRBJ2-7; a weak D match, TRBD1 (6 bases). The CDR3 length is 13 residues. Germline CDR1 reads KGHSH; CDR2 reads LQKENI. V shed 3 bases and J shed 6 bases, with 12 bases lying between them. Full variable domain (missing parts from reference TRBV18 and TRBJ2-7): NAGVMQNPRHLVRRRGQEARLRCSPMKGHSHVYWYRQLPEEGLKFMVYLQKENIIDESGMPKERFSAEFPKEGPSILRIQQVVRGDSAAYFCASSPTDSSEQYFGPGTRLTVT.

The chain uses TRBV4-3 and TRBJ2-1, with 12 bases lining up with TRBD2. The CDR3 runs to 17 residues. From germline, CDR1 is LGHNA and CDR2 YSLEER. V shed 4 bases, J shed 9 bases, and the junction held 13 bases outside the gene matches. This CDR3 reads CASSPWASGGANGEQFF. The CDR3 nucleotides read TGCGCCAGCAGCCCATGGGCTAGCGGGGGGGCCAACGGTGAGCAGTTCTTC.

This clone turned up a few times. The chain employs TRBV25-1 and TRBJ1-3; no firm D call. The CDR3 is 14 amino acids. The germline V gene has CDR1 MGHDK and CDR2 SYGVNS. V lost 3 bases to trimming and J lost 4 bases, with 10 bases between them. CDR3 protein: CASSDRASGNTIYF. For the CDR3, the DNA is TGTGCCAGCAGTGACCGCGCCTCAGGAAACACCATATATTTT.

This clone was counted once. The gene calls are TRBV19 and TRBJ2-7; 7 bases fit TRBD1. CDR3 length: 14 amino acids. Germline V lookup: CDR1 LNHDA, CDR2 SQIVND (reference sequence). With 6 bases clipped from V and 1 base from J, the junction kept 6 bases outside the gene matches. CDR3 amino acids: CASSPDRNSYEQYF. The CDR3 region has the DNA TGTGCCAGTAGCCCGGACAGGAATTCCTACGAGCAGTACTTC. Complete variable domain (other parts from reference TRBV19 and TRBJ2-7): DGGITQSPKYLFRKEGQNVTLSCEQNLNHDAMYWYRQDPGQGLRLIYYSQIVNDFQKGDIAEGYSVSREKKESFPLTVTSAQKNPTAFYLCASSPDRNSYEQYFGPGTRLTVT.

This clone was seen once. The DNA of the CDR3 is TGTGCCAGCAGTTTCAGACAGGGTACCGAGCAGTACTTC. Translating it yields CASSFRQGTEQYF. The J gene is TRBJ2-7, the V gene TRBV6-5; 7 bases are a match to TRBD1. The germline V gene has CDR1 MNHEY and CDR2 SVGAGI. Losses at the gene ends were 4 bases for V and 6 bases for J; bases not matched to a gene: 6. This CDR3 is 13 amino acids long.

V usage is TRBV19 and J usage is TRBJ1-1; D unresolved. The V and J ends lost 1 base and 4 bases respectively, with 4 bases between them. Germline loops: CDR1 LNHDA, CDR2 SQIVND (reference sequence). This CDR3 contains 12 residues. The CDR3 reads CASSIGVTEAFF. CDR3 DNA sequence: TGTGCCAGTAGTATAGGAGTCACTGAAGCTTTCTTT.

The chain joins TRBV18 to TRBJ1-5; D unresolved. The CDR3 has 17 residues. Germline V gives CDR1 KGHSH, CDR2 LQKENI. Trimming took 0 bases from V and 1 from J, leaving 13 bases between them. CDR3 amino acids: CASSPPADLASNQPQHF. The CDR3 bases are TGTGCCAGCTCACCACCCGCGGATTTAGCGAGCAATCAGCCCCAGCATTTT.

This chain joins TRBV7-2 and TRBJ2-7, with a weak D call TRBD2 (6 bases). Germline V gene sequence: CDR1 SGHTA, CDR2 FQGNSA. The V end lost 2 bases, the J end lost 1 base, and 12 bases lay between the germline ends. CDR3 length: 15 amino acids. CDR3 sequence: CASSLMGGVSYEQYF. The CDR3 region has the DNA TGTGCCAGCAGCTTAATGGGCGGGGTTTCCTACGAGCAGTACTTC.

This chain links TRBV9 with TRBJ2-7, with 7 bases fitting TRBD1. Looked up from germline, CDR1 is SGDLS and CDR2 is YYNGEE. The V gene end was trimmed by 4 bases and the J gene end by 2 bases; junction bases not matched to a gene: 9. CDR3 length: 15 amino acids. The CDR3 DNA reads as TGTGCCAGCAGCTCCGGACAGGCGACCACCTACGAGCAGTACTTC. Translating it yields CASSSGQATTYEQYF. The full variable domain, rest sourced from reference TRBV9 and TRBJ2-7, is DSGVTQTPKHLITATGQRVTLRCSPRSGDLSVYWYQQSLDQGLQFLIQYYNGEERAKGNILERFSAQQFPDLHSELNLSSLELGDSALYFCASSSGQATTYEQYFGPGTRLTVT.

The gene calls are TRBV5-1 and TRBJ2-5; 13 positions match TRBD2. In germline, CDR1 is SGHRS, CDR2 YFSETQ. The length of the CDR3 is 16 residues. V gave up 2 bases and J gave up 0 bases; unmatched junction bases: 1. The CDR3 sequence is CASSFGLAGDQETQYF. CDR3 DNA sequence: TGCGCCAGCAGCTTCGGACTAGCGGGGGACCAAGAGACCCAGTACTTC.

This chain connects TRBV27 to TRBJ2-2, with D perhaps matching TRBD1 (6 bases). The CDR3 consists of 15 residues. Germline CDR1 and CDR2: MNHEY and SMNVEV (reference sequence). V was shortened by 6 bases and J by 0 bases, with 11 bases between the two germline ends. As DNA, the CDR3 is TGTGCCAGCAGACAGGGCGAATCGAACACCGGGGAGCTGTTTTTT. It yields the protein CASRQGESNTGELFF.

This chain joins TRBV5-4 and TRBJ2-7; TRBD2 aligns across 7 bases. Germline V gives CDR1 SGHNT, CDR2 YYREEE (reference sequence). This CDR3 is built from 16 residues. V dropped 3 bases and J dropped 2; count of bases not matched to a gene: 11. CDR3 nucleotides: TGTGCCAGCAGCTCTCCCCTGGGGGGGGAAGCCTACGAGCAGTACTTC. Translated, it gives CASSSPLGGEAYEQYF.

The chain joins TRBV7-6 to TRBJ2-2, with 7 bases aligning to TRBD1. Unmatched junction bases numbered 8, after V lost 5 bases and J lost 5 bases. CDR1 is SGHVS, CDR2 FNYEAQ, per germline. This CDR3 comprises 15 residues. CDR3 sequence reads: CASSPRTGGTGELFF. CDR3 DNA: TGTGCCAGCAGCCCTCGGACAGGCGGGACCGGGGAGCTGTTTTTT.

The V call is TRBV18, the J call TRBJ1-1; a weak D match, TRBD1 (6 bases). CDR1 and CDR2 from the germline V gene are KGHSH and LQKENI. Trimming pared 6 bases from V and 6 bases from J, leaving 23 bases between. The CDR3 has 16 residues. The CDR3 region has the DNA TGTGCCAGCTCCCCATTTGGGGGGGGCTCTAAGGCTGAAGCTTTCTTT. It translates to CASSPFGGGSKAEAFF.

V is TRBV9 and J is TRBJ2-3; perhaps TRBD2 as D (6 bases). The ends were cut back, 0 bases at V and 4 bases at J, with 9 bases in the middle. The CDR3 runs to 14 residues. Looked up from germline, CDR1 is SGDLS and CDR2 is YYNGEE. CDR3 DNA sequence: TGTGCCAGCAGCGTAGACCTAGCGTCAGATACGCAGTATTTT. Residues: CASSVDLASDTQYF.

The rearrangement uses TRBV5-3 and TRBJ2-7, with 9 bases that match TRBD2. TRBV5-3 falls under the ORF class, with uncertain function. The CDR3 contains 20 residues. The ends lost 6 bases at V and 3 bases at J; junction bases unmatched: 25. CDR3 amino acids: CARNFCPLCGAGGPSYEQYF. In DNA, the CDR3 is TGTGCCAGAAACTTTTGCCCCCTGTGCGGAGCGGGGGGCCCTAGCTACGAGCAGTACTTC.

This clone was observed a handful of times. The rearrangement joins TRBV2 to TRBJ1-4; D is unresolved. The CDR3 is 12 residues long. Germline V gene sequence: CDR1 SNHLY, CDR2 FYNNEI. With 2 bases removed from V and 6 bases from J, the gap between germline ends came to 4 bases. The CDR3: CASSETDEKLFF. The CDR3 coding sequence is TGTGCCAGCAGTGAAACGGATGAAAAACTGTTTTTT. Based on the CDR3 plus reference TRBV2 and TRBJ1-4, the full variable domain is EPEVTQTPSHQVTQMGQEVILRCVPISNHLYFYWYRQILGQKVEFLVSFYNNEISEKSEIFDDQFSVERPDGSNFTLKIRSTKLEDSAMYFCASSETDEKLFFGSGTQLSVL.

The V gene is TRBV19, the J gene TRBJ1-1; TRBD1 agrees at 7 bases. CDR1 and CDR2 (germline): LNHDA, SQIVND (reference sequence). Trimming removed 6 bases from V and 6 bases from J; junction bases left unmatched: 4. The CDR3 contains 12 residues. In DNA form, the CDR3 reads TGTGCCAGTAGGGGACAGCCCCCTGAAGCTTTCTTT. This encodes CASRGQPPEAFF.

This clone is a singleton in its sample. The chain recombines TRBV29-1 with TRBJ2-7, with D possibly TRBD1 on 6 matching bases. Trimming shortened V by 7 bases and J by 1 base, and 11 bases separated the two germline ends. CDR1 is SQVTM, CDR2 ANQGSEA, per germline. This CDR3 spans 12 amino acids. The DNA of the CDR3 is TGCAGCGCAAGGGACATTTCCTACGAGCAGTACTTC. Amino acids: CSARDISYEQYF.

The chain links TRBV5-6 to TRBJ1-2; D is uncertain. Trimming took off 2 bases at V and 4 bases at J, with 6 bases between the two ends. Germline V CDR1 and CDR2: SGHDT, YYEEEE. The CDR3 consists of 12 residues. CDR3 coding DNA: TGTGCCAGCAGCTTACAGCCCTATGGCTACACCTTC. This sequence encodes CASSLQPYGYTF.

The CDR3 sequence is CASSYSGTGQPQHF. In nucleotides, the CDR3 is TGTGCCAGCAGTTACTCGGGGACAGGGCAGCCCCAGCATTTT. The V call is TRBV6-5, the J call TRBJ1-5; TRBD1 matches 9 bases. The ends lost 0 bases at V and 7 bases at J; junction bases unmatched: 1. The CDR3 has 14 residues. The V gene's germline CDR1 is MNHEY and CDR2 SVGAGI.

The chain joins TRBV10-3 to TRBJ1-2; D possibly corresponds to TRBD1 (5 bases). Between the trimmed V and J ends, which lost 4 bases and 0 bases, there was a span of 15 bases. Germline CDR1 is ENHRY and CDR2 is SYGVKD. This CDR3 comprises 16 residues. CDR3 coding DNA: TGTGCCATCAGTGGGGCAGGGATCGGAGCTAACTATGGCTACACCTTC. The encoded protein is CAISGAGIGANYGYTF.

J is TRBJ2-3 and V is TRBV7-8, with 7 bases aligning to TRBD1. The germline gives CDR1 SGHVS, CDR2 FQNEAQ. After removal of 3 bases from V and 4 bases from J, the junction contained 7 bases not matched to a gene. There are 15 residues in the CDR3. DNA for the CDR3: TGTGCCAGCAGCTTCAGAGGACAGGTTTCAGATACGCAGTATTTT. It specifies CASSFRGQVSDTQYF.

The V call is TRBV7-2, the J call TRBJ2-4; TRBD1 matches at 9 bases. CDR3 length: 15 residues. After removal of 6 bases from V and 11 bases from J, the junction contained 14 bases not matched to a gene. Per the germline V gene, CDR1 is SGHTA and CDR2 is FQGNSA. The CDR3 protein is CASSSPGTGKGVQYF. CDR3 DNA sequence: TGTGCCAGCAGTTCACCCGGGACAGGGAAGGGGGTTCAGTACTTC.

This clone occurred once. J is TRBJ2-2 and V is TRBV7-2; D is uncertain. The V gene lost 0 bases and the J gene lost 6 bases, with 5 bases spanning the gap. From germline, CDR1 is SGHTA and CDR2 FQGNSA. The CDR3 has 13 residues. The CDR3 nucleotides are TGTGCCAGCAGCTTAGCGCGAGCCGGGGAGCTGTTTTTT. It translates to CASSLARAGELFF.